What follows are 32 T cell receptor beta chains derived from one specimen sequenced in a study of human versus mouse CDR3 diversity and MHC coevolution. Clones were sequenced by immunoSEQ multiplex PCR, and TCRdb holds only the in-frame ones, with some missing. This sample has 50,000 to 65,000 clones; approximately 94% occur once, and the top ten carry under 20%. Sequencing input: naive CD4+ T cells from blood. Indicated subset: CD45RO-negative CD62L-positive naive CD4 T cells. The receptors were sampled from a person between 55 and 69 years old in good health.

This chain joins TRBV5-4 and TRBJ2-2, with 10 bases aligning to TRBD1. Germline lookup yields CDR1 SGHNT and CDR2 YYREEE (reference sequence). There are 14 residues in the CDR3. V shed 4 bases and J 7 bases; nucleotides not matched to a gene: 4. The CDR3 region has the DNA TGTGCCAGCAGCGCTGGGACAGGGGTCGGGGAGCTGTTTTTT. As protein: CASSAGTGVGELFF.

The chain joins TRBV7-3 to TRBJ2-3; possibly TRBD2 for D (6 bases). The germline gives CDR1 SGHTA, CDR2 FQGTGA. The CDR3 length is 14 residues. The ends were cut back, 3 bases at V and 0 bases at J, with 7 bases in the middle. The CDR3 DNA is TGTGCCAGCAGCTTGGGGAGGAGCACAGATACGCAGTATTTT. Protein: CASSLGRSTDTQYF.

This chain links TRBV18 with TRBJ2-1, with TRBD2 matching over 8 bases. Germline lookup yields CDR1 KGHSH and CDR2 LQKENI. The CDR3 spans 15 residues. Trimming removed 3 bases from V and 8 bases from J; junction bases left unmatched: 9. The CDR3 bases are TGTGCCAGCTCACCTGCCCAGCGGGAGTGGGATGAGCAGTTCTTC. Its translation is CASSPAQREWDEQFF. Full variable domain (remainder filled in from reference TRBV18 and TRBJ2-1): NAGVMQNPRHLVRRRGQEARLRCSPMKGHSHVYWYRQLPEEGLKFMVYLQKENIIDESGMPKERFSAEFPKEGPSILRIQQVVRGDSAAYFCASSPAQREWDEQFFGPGTRLTVL.

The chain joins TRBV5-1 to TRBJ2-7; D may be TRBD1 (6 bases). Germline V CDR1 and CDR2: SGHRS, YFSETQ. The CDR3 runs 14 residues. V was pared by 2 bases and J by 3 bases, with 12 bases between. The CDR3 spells CASSLNREVYEQYF. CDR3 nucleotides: TGCGCCAGCAGCTTAAACAGGGAAGTCTACGAGCAGTACTTC.

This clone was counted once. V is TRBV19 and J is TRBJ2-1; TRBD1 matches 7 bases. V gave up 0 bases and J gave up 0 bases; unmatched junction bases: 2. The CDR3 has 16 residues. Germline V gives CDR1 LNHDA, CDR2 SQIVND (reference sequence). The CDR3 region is CASSIDRDSSYNEQFF. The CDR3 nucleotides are TGTGCCAGTAGTATAGATCGGGACAGCTCCTACAATGAGCAGTTCTTC.

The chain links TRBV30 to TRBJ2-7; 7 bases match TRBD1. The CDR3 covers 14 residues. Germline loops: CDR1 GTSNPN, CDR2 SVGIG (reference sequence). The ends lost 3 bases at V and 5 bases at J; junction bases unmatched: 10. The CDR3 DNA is TGTGCCTGGAGGGAAATGGACAGGTTCCACGAGCAGTACTTC. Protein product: CAWREMDRFHEQYF.

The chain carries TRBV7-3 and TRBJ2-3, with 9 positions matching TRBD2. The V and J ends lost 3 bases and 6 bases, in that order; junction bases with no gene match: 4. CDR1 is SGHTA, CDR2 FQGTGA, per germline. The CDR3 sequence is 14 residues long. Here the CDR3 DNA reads TGTGCCAGCAGCTTCGGACTAGCGACGGATACGCAGTATTTT. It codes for CASSFGLATDTQYF.

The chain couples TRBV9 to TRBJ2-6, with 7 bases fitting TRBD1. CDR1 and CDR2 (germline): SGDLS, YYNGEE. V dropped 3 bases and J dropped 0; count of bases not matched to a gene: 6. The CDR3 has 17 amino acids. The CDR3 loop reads CASSAGTVNSGANVLTF. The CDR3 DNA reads TGTGCCAGCAGCGCCGGGACAGTCAACTCTGGGGCCAACGTCCTGACTTTC.

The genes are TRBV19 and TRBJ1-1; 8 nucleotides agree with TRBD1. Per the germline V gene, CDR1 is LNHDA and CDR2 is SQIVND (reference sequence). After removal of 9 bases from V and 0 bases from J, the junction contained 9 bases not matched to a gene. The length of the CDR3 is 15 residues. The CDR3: CASKLDRALNTEAFF. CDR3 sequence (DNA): TGTGCCAGCAAACTGGACAGGGCGCTGAACACTGAAGCTTTCTTT.

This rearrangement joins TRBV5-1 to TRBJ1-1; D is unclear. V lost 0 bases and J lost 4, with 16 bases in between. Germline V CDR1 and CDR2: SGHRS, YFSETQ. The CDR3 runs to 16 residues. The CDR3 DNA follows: TGCGCCAGCAGCTTGGCCGGGGTGGAGATCAGCACTGAAGCTTTCTTT. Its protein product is CASSLAGVEISTEAFF.

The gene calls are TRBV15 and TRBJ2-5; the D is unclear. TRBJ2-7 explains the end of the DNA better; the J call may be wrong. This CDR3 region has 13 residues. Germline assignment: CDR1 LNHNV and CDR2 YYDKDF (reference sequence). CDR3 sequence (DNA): TGTGCCACCAGCACTCCACCTGTCCTCGAGCAGTACTTC. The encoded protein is CATSTPPVLEQYF.

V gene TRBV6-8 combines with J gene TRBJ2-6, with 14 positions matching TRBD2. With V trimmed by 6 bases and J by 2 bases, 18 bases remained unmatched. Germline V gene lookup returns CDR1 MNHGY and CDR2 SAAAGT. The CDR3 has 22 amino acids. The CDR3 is CASSSGQGLAGAEGTGANVLTF. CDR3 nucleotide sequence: TGTGCCAGCAGCAGTGGGCAGGGACTAGCGGGAGCGGAGGGAACTGGGGCCAACGTCCTGACTTTC.

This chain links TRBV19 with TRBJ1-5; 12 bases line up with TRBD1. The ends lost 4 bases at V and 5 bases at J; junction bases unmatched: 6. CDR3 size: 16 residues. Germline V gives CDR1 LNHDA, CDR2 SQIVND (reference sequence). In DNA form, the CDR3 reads TGTGCCAGTAGTAACCTCCGGGACAGGGGGCATCAGCCCCAGCATTTT. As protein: CASSNLRDRGHQPQHF.

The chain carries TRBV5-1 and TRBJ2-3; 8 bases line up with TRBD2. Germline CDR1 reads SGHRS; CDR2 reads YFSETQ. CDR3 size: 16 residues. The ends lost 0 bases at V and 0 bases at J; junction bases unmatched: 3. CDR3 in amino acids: CASSLEPSGSTDTQYF. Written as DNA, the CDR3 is TGCGCCAGCAGCTTGGAACCTAGCGGGAGCACAGATACGCAGTATTTT.

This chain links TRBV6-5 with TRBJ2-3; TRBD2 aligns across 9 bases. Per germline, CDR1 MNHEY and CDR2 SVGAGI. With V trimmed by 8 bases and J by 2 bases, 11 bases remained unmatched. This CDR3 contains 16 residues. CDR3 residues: CASRWSLAGNTDTQYF. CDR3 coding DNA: TGTGCCAGCCGTTGGTCACTAGCGGGTAACACAGATACGCAGTATTTT.

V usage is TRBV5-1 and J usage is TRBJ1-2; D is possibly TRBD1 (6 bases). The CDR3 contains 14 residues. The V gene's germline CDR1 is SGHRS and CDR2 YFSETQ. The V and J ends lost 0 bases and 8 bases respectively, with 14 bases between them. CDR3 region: CASSLEVQGEGYTF. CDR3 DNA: TGCGCCAGCAGCTTGGAGGTACAGGGTGAAGGCTACACCTTC.

Here the CDR3 reads CASSLDPPGITEAFF. The DNA for the CDR3 is TGTGCCAGCAGCTTGGACCCTCCAGGGATCACTGAAGCTTTCTTT. The gene calls are TRBV5-4 and TRBJ1-1, with D perhaps TRBD1 (5 bases). Germline V gives CDR1 SGHNT, CDR2 YYREEE (reference sequence). Trimming left V 0 bases short and J 4 bases short, with 13 bases between. CDR3 size: 15 residues.

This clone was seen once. The CDR3 nucleotides are TGTGCCAGCTCACCTAACAGTCCGAGCAATCAGCCCCAGCATTTT. It translates to CASSPNSPSNQPQHF. This chain connects TRBV18 to TRBJ1-5, with unresolved D. Per germline, CDR1 KGHSH and CDR2 LQKENI. Trimming removed 3 bases from V and 1 base from J, with 10 bases in between. This CDR3 has 15 residues. Combining the CDR3 with reference TRBV18 and TRBJ1-5 gives the whole variable domain NAGVMQNPRHLVRRRGQEARLRCSPMKGHSHVYWYRQLPEEGLKFMVYLQKENIIDESGMPKERFSAEFPKEGPSILRIQQVVRGDSAAYFCASSPNSPSNQPQHFGDGTRLSIL.

CDR3 amino acids: CASAVGEKLFF. In DNA form, the CDR3 reads TGTGCCAGCGCCGTCGGTGAAAAACTGTTTTTT. This chain uses TRBV11-2 with TRBJ1-4; D gene uncertain. The germline CDR1 and CDR2 sequences are SGHAT and FQNNGV. CDR3 length equals 11 residues. Trimming removed 8 bases from V and 7 bases from J, with 8 bases in between.

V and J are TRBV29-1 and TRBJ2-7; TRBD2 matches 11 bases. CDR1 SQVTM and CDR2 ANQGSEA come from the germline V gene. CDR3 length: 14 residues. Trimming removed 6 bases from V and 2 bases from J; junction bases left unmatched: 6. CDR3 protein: CSVAGTSGTYEQYF. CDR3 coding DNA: TGCAGCGTAGCCGGGACTAGCGGAACCTACGAGCAGTACTTC.

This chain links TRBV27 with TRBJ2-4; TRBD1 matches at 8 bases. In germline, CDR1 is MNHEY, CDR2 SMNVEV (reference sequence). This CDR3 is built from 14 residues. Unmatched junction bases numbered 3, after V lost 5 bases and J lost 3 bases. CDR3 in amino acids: CASSPTGGKNIQYF. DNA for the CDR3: TGTGCCAGCAGTCCAACAGGGGGCAAAAACATTCAGTACTTC.

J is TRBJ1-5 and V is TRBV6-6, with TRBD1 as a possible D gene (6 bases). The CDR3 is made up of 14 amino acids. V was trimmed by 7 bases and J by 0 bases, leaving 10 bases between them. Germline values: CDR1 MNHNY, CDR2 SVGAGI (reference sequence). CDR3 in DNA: TGTGCCAGCACTGGACAGCTTAGCAATCAGCCCCAGCATTTT. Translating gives CASTGQLSNQPQHF.

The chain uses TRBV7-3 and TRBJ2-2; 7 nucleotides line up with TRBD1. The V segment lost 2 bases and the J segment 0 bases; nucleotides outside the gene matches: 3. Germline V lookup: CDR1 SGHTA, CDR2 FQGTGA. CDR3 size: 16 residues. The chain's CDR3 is CASSLGTATNTGELFF. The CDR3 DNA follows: TGTGCCAGCAGCTTAGGGACAGCCACGAACACCGGGGAGCTGTTTTTT.

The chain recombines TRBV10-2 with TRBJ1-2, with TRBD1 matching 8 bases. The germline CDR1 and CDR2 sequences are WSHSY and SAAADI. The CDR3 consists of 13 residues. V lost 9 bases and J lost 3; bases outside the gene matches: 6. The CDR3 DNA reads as TGCGCCAGGGGGGACAGGTTCGACTATGGCTACACCTTC. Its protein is CARGDRFDYGYTF.

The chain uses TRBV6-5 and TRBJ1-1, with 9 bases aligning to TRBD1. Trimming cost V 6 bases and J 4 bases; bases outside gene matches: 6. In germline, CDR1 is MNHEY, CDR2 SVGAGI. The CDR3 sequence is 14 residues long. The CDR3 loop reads CASSRGQGGTEAFF. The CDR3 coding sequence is TGTGCCAGCAGCCGGGGACAGGGTGGCACTGAAGCTTTCTTT.

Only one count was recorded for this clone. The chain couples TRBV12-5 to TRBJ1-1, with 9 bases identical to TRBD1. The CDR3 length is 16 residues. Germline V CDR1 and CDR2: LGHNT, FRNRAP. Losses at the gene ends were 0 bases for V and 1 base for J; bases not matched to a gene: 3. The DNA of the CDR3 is TGTGCTAGTGGTTTGGTACAGGGGGCAGGGAACACTGAAGCTTTCTTT. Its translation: CASGLVQGAGNTEAFF.

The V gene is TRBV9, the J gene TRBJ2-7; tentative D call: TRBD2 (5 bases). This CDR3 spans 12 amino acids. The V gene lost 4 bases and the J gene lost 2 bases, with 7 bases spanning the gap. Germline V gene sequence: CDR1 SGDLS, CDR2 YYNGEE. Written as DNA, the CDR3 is TGTGCCAGCAGCCGGGGTGCCTACGAGCAGTACTTC. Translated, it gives CASSRGAYEQYF.

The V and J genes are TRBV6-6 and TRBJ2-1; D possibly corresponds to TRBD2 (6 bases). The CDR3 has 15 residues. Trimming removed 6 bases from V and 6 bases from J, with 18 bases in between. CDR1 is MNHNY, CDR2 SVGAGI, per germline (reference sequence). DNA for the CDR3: TGTGCCAGCAGCCTGACTAGGCGTACCCGCAATGAGCAGTTCTTC. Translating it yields CASSLTRRTRNEQFF.

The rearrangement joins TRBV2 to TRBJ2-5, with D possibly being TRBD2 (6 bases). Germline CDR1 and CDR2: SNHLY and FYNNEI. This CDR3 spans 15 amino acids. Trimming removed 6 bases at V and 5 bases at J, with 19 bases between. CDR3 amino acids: CASSLGVLRGETQYF. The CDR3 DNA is TGTGCCAGCAGCCTAGGGGTCCTCCGGGGGGAGACCCAGTACTTC.

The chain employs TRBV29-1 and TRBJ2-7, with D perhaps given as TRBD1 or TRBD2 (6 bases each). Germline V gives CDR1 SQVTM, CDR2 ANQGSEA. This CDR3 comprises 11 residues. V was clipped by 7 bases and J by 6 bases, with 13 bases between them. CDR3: CSGEGGGEQYF. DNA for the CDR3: TGCAGCGGTGAGGGGGGTGGCGAGCAGTACTTC.

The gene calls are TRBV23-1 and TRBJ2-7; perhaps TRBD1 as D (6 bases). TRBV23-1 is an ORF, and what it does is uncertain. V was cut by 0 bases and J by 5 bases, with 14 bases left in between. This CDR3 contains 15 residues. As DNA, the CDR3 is TGCGCCAGCAGTCAATCCCGGGACATCACCCACGAGCAGTACTTC. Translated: CASSQSRDITHEQYF.

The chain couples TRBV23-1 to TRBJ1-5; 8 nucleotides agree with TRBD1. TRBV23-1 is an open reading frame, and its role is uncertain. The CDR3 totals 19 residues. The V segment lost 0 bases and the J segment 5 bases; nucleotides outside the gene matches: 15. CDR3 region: CASSQSWDPGQVLYQPQHF. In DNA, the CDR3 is TGCGCCAGCAGTCAATCGTGGGACCCGGGACAGGTGCTATATCAGCCCCAGCATTTT.